The present T cell receptor (beta chain) was sequenced within a study of blood T cell repertoires in COVID-19. In the study overall: PBMCs, B-cell-depleted T cells, or T cells were the source of the cDNA or gDNA that made up the material.

Produced via immunoSEQ multiplex PCR; TCRdb's table is partial and in-frame only. The sample carries about 400,000 clones, more than 80% recorded once. The CDR3 has 15 residues. Trimming shortened V by 6 bases and J by 1 base, and 10 bases separated the two germline ends. Germline-derived CDR1 and CDR2 are KGHSH and LQKENI. Comment on this clone: Other DNA sequences in the same sample also yield this CDR3.

This clonotype originated in a man in his forties with acute or convalescent COVID-19. The chain links TRBV18 to TRBJ1-6, with D perhaps matching TRBD1 (5 bases). The sample taken for sequencing was peripheral blood. CDR3 DNA: TGTGCCAGCTCCCCCTCAGGGTCCTATAATTCACCCCTCCACTTT. It encodes CASSPSGSYNSPLHF.